The 14 T cell receptor beta chains below were found in one sample sequenced in a study of blood T cell repertoires in COVID-19. Only in-frame clones appear in the TCRdb table, and some are missing; sequencing was by immunoSEQ multiplex PCR. The table has about 120,000 clones, more than 80% seen once. Sequencing was carried out using peripheral blood. The origin of the receptors is a man aged 70 or older with active or convalescent COVID-19.

The rearrangement links TRBV6-1 to TRBJ2-7; 8 bases line up with TRBD2. V shed 1 base and J 0 bases; nucleotides not matched to a gene: 2. This CDR3 is built from 15 residues. Germline V lookup: CDR1 MNHNS, CDR2 SASEGT. DNA for the CDR3: TGTGCCAGCAGTGAAGGACTAGCGAACTCCTACGAGCAGTACTTC. Protein: CASSEGLANSYEQYF.

The chain uses TRBV15 and TRBJ2-3; 11 nucleotides line up with TRBD2. The V gene end was trimmed by 0 bases and the J gene end by 4 bases; junction bases not matched to a gene: 6. Germline lookup yields CDR1 LNHNV and CDR2 YYDKDF (reference sequence). CDR3 length: 17 residues. Here the CDR3 DNA reads TGTGCCACCAGCAGAGATATAACTAGCGGGAGTTCAGATACGCAGTATTTT. This encodes CATSRDITSGSSDTQYF.

This clone was detected a few times. The rearrangement joins TRBV3-1 (or the pseudogene TRBV3-2) to TRBJ1-2; TRBD1 is a possible D gene (5 bases). The V end was cut by 3 bases, the J end by 8 bases, with 13 bases between. Per the germline V gene, CDR1 is LGHDT and CDR2 is YNNKEL (reference sequence). The CDR3 spans 13 residues. CDR3 region: CASSQGTGHGYTF. For the CDR3, the DNA is TGTGCCAGCAGCCAGGGAACAGGCCACGGCTACACCTTC.

The chain joins TRBV27 to TRBJ2-5; D is possibly TRBD2 (6 bases). The germline V and J ends were trimmed by 2 bases and 7 bases, with 14 bases remaining between them. Per the germline V gene, CDR1 is MNHEY and CDR2 is SMNVEV (reference sequence). CDR3 size: 14 residues. The CDR3 bases are TGTGCCAGCAGTTTAGTTTCGGGGGAAGGGACCCAGTACTTC. Its translation is CASSLVSGEGTQYF.

The gene calls are TRBV27 and TRBJ2-7; perhaps TRBD2 as D (6 bases). This CDR3 comprises 15 residues. Germline CDR1 MNHEY, CDR2 SMNVEV (reference sequence). The V end was cut by 8 bases, the J end by 2 bases, with 19 bases between. CDR3 amino acids: CASGHPRLDPYEQYF. The DNA of the CDR3 is TGTGCCAGCGGCCACCCGAGACTAGACCCCTACGAGCAGTACTTC.

The chain has TRBV4-2 and TRBJ1-5, with D possibly being TRBD1 (5 bases). CDR1 is LGHNA, CDR2 YNFKEQ, per germline. The CDR3 extends over 16 amino acids. V lost 0 bases to trimming and J lost 1 base, with 10 bases between them. This CDR3 is CASSQDLPGSNQPQHF. The CDR3 DNA reads as TGTGCCAGCAGCCAAGATCTTCCAGGGAGCAATCAGCCCCAGCATTTT.

This chain uses TRBV7-9 with TRBJ2-7, with 11 bases that match TRBD2. CDR1 is SEHNR, CDR2 FQNEAQ, per germline (reference sequence). The CDR3 consists of 13 residues. Trimming cost V 10 bases and J 0 bases; bases outside gene matches: 2. DNA of the CDR3: TGTGCCACTGGGACTAGCGGCTCCTACGAGCAGTACTTC. Translation: CATGTSGSYEQYF.

CDR3 DNA: TGTGCCACCAGTGATTCCTCGACAGGGGGGACCTATGGCTACACCTTC. It is translated as CATSDSSTGGTYGYTF. The chain has TRBV24-1 and TRBJ1-2; 9 nucleotides line up with TRBD1. J lost 4 bases, V lost 2 bases, and 7 bases had no gene match. The germline V gene has CDR1 KGHDR and CDR2 SFDVKD. The CDR3 sequence is 16 residues long.

CDR3 coding DNA: TGTGCCACCCAGGGACTAACGACTTCCACAGATACGCAGTATTTT. This codes for CATQGLTTSTDTQYF. The chain has TRBV19 and TRBJ2-3; TRBD2 aligns across 7 bases. V lost 10 bases and J lost 2; bases outside the gene matches: 12. Germline-derived CDR1 and CDR2 are LNHDA and SQIVND (reference sequence). The length of the CDR3 is 15 residues.

The chain carries TRBV7-9 and TRBJ2-1; D is uncertain. V shed 5 bases and J shed 5 bases, with 13 bases lying between them. This CDR3 is built from 14 residues. Germline V gene lookup returns CDR1 SEHNR and CDR2 FQNEAQ (reference sequence). The CDR3, as DNA: TGTGCCAGCAGCCCCACGGGTAGAGACAATGAGCAGTTCTTC. It translates to CASSPTGRDNEQFF.

This chain uses TRBV7-9 with TRBJ2-2; D is uncertain. Trimming stripped 8 bases from V and 0 bases from J, with 10 bases between. CDR3 size: 14 residues. Germline lookup yields CDR1 SEHNR and CDR2 FQNEAQ (reference sequence). CDR3 sequence reads: CASGQASNTGELFF. The CDR3 DNA sequence: TGTGCCAGCGGTCAAGCGTCGAACACCGGGGAGCTGTTTTTT.

V is TRBV20-1 and J is TRBJ2-1; a possible D gene is TRBD2 (6 bases). Germline CDR1 is DFQATT and CDR2 is SNEGSKA (reference sequence). V was cut by 5 bases and J by 8 bases, with 10 bases left in between. CDR3 size: 11 residues. CDR3 sequence reads: CSALRDYEQFF. The CDR3 DNA sequence: TGCAGTGCTTTGAGGGACTATGAGCAGTTCTTC.

A single count supports this clone. The genes are TRBV6-5 and TRBJ2-7; 11 bases match TRBD2. Trimming took 11 bases from V and 0 from J; bases not matched to a gene: 3. CDR1 is MNHEY, CDR2 SVGAGI, per germline. The CDR3 loop spans 13 amino acids. This chain's CDR3 is CAASGGSSYEQYF. As DNA, the CDR3 is TGTGCCGCTAGCGGGGGGAGCTCCTACGAGCAGTACTTC.

The chain is built from TRBV19 and TRBJ1-1; 7 positions match TRBD1. This CDR3 has 17 residues. The germline gives CDR1 LNHDA, CDR2 SQIVND (reference sequence). With V trimmed by 6 bases and J by 3 bases, 16 bases remained unmatched. CDR3 coding DNA: TGTGCCAGTAGCCCATTCCAGGGGGTCACCCTTGACACTGAAGCTTTCTTT. Translation gives CASSPFQGVTLDTEAFF.